Below, 30 T cell receptor beta chains from the same sample are listed, as sequenced in a study of OX40 agonist ivuxolimab in advanced cancers. Sequencing used immunoSEQ multiplex PCR; TCRdb keeps in-frame clones, though not all of them. The sample records about 75,000 clones, just over 85% being singletons. Specimen: CD4+ or CD8+ T cells sorted from blood, collected in a trial of the OX40 agonist ivuxolimab. These receptors came from an adult with an advanced solid tumor such as melanoma, head and neck, liver or kidney cancer.

The chain links TRBV19 to TRBJ1-2; 9 nucleotides agree with TRBD1. Germline V gene lookup returns CDR1 LNHDA and CDR2 SQIVND (reference sequence). The CDR3 consists of 11 residues. The CDR3 here is CAATGQGGYTF. The CDR3 nucleotides read TGTGCTGCAACAGGACAGGGGGGCTACACCTTC.

The chain uses TRBV5-8 and TRBJ1-1; no clear D gene. The V and J ends lost 1 base and 5 bases respectively, with 9 bases between them. The CDR3 has 13 residues. CDR1 and CDR2 from the germline V gene are SGHTS and YDEGEE. The CDR3 reads CASSLNLGTEAFF. CDR3 in DNA: TGTGCCAGCAGCTTGAATTTGGGGACTGAAGCTTTCTTT.

This rearrangement joins TRBV6-5 to TRBJ2-2; D perhaps matches TRBD1 (5 bases). V was shortened by 4 bases and J by 7 bases, with 10 bases between the two germline ends. Germline V lookup: CDR1 MNHEY, CDR2 SVGAGI. This CDR3 is built from 13 residues. CDR3 in amino acids: CASSLAGHGELFF. Written as DNA, the CDR3 is TGTGCCAGCAGTTTGGCAGGGCACGGGGAGCTGTTTTTT.

The rearrangement joins TRBV6-4 to TRBJ2-1; TRBD2 might be the D (6 bases). CDR3 length: 13 amino acids. Germline V gene lookup returns CDR1 MRHNA and CDR2 SNTAGT. The V and J ends lost 5 bases and 8 bases respectively, with 13 bases between them. As DNA, the CDR3 is TGTGCCAGCAGTTTTGGCAGGGAGGATGAGCAGTTCTTC. Protein sequence: CASSFGREDEQFF.

The CDR3 here is CASSFSGQLNTEAFF. DNA for the CDR3: TGCGCCAGCAGCTTCTCGGGACAGCTGAACACTGAAGCTTTCTTT. This chain links TRBV5-1 with TRBJ1-1, with 7 bases lining up with TRBD1. Germline V lookup: CDR1 SGHRS, CDR2 YFSETQ. The CDR3 is 15 residues long. Trimming removed 2 bases from V and 0 bases from J; junction bases left unmatched: 4.

This clone showed up just a few times. The chain links TRBV10-3 to TRBJ1-1; perhaps TRBD1 as D (6 bases). The germline V gene encodes CDR1 ENHRY and CDR2 SYGVKD. This CDR3 has 14 residues. V lost 0 bases and J 5 bases, leaving 10 bases between the germline ends. The CDR3 spells CAISESGGRTEAFF. DNA of the CDR3: TGTGCCATCAGTGAGTCCGGGGGCAGGACTGAAGCTTTCTTT.

This chain links TRBV5-1 with TRBJ1-1; D call uncertain. CDR1 is SGHRS and CDR2 is YFSETQ in the germline V gene. V lost 2 bases and J 4 bases, leaving 6 bases between the germline ends. The CDR3 has 12 amino acids. For the CDR3, the DNA is TGCGCCAGCAGCTTAGTGGGCACTGAAGCTTTCTTT. Its protein product is CASSLVGTEAFF.

The chain has TRBV9 and TRBJ2-3; 13 positions match TRBD2. The CDR3 loop spans 15 amino acids. Trimming took 4 bases from V and 6 from J; bases not matched to a gene: 5. The germline V gene encodes CDR1 SGDLS and CDR2 YYNGEE. CDR3 region: CASSRLAGGVDTQYF. In DNA form, the CDR3 reads TGTGCCAGCAGCAGACTAGCGGGGGGAGTGGATACGCAGTATTTT.

The chain is built from TRBV18 and TRBJ2-5; D call uncertain. The CDR3 extends over 13 amino acids. V gave up 1 base and J gave up 4 bases, with 7 bases separating them. Germline loops: CDR1 KGHSH, CDR2 LQKENI. The CDR3 is CASSPRTRETQYF. DNA for the CDR3: TGTGCCAGCTCACCACGCACCCGAGAGACCCAGTACTTC.

The V and J genes are TRBV7-2 and TRBJ2-1; D may be TRBD2 (6 bases). Germline V gene lookup returns CDR1 SGHTA and CDR2 FQGNSA. The V end lost 7 bases, the J end lost 4 bases, and 17 bases lay between the germline ends. This CDR3 contains 15 residues. The CDR3 nucleotides are TGTGCCAGCACCCAGTGGCGGGGAATTTACAATGAGCAGTTCTTC. This sequence encodes CASTQWRGIYNEQFF.

V usage is TRBV29-1 and J usage is TRBJ2-2; TRBD2 aligns across 11 bases. J lost 6 bases, V lost 7 bases, and 13 bases had no gene match. Germline loops: CDR1 SQVTM, CDR2 ANQGSEA. The CDR3 is 16 amino acids. DNA for the CDR3: TGCAGCGCGATTCAGGAGGGTAGCGGGGGGGCCGGGGAGCTGTTTTTT. This codes for CSAIQEGSGGAGELFF.

The chain carries TRBV18 and TRBJ1-5; no definite D call. This CDR3 comprises 14 residues. Germline loops: CDR1 KGHSH, CDR2 LQKENI. V lost 3 bases and J 4 bases, leaving 10 bases between the germline ends. CDR3 DNA sequence: TGTGCCAGCTCACCCGGGCTGCTTAATCAGCCCCAGCATTTT. Its translation is CASSPGLLNQPQHF.

In its sample, this clone was seen a few times. The V gene is TRBV2, the J gene TRBJ2-5; D gene uncertain. CDR1 and CDR2 (germline): SNHLY, FYNNEI. V lost 8 bases and J 1 base, leaving 14 bases between the germline ends. This CDR3 has 14 amino acids. In nucleotides, the CDR3 is TGTGCCAGCTCCGTCGGGCGGTCCCAAGAGACCCAGTACTTC. This sequence encodes CASSVGRSQETQYF.

The J gene is TRBJ1-5, the V gene TRBV6-6, with 11 bases lining up with TRBD1. There are 14 residues in the CDR3. The germline CDR1 and CDR2 sequences are MNHNY and SVGAGI (reference sequence). Trimming cost V 2 bases and J 7 bases; bases outside gene matches: 1. The CDR3 here is CASSYGTGGQPQHF. In DNA form, the CDR3 reads TGTGCCAGCAGTTACGGGACAGGGGGACAGCCCCAGCATTTT.

The gene calls are TRBV30 and TRBJ2-5; D call uncertain. With 1 base removed from V and 0 bases from J, the gap between germline ends came to 0 bases. Per the germline V gene, CDR1 is GTSNPN and CDR2 is SVGIG (reference sequence). There are 11 residues in the CDR3. CDR3 residues: CAWSDQETQYF. The DNA of the CDR3 is TGTGCCTGGAGTGACCAAGAGACCCAGTACTTC.

The V gene is TRBV5-1, the J gene TRBJ1-6; D possibly corresponds to TRBD1 (5 bases). The V and J ends lost 7 bases and 4 bases respectively, with 18 bases between them. Germline CDR1 and CDR2: SGHRS and YFSETQ. The CDR3 spans 16 residues. CDR3 protein: CASAREGGRYNSPLHF. In nucleotides, the CDR3 is TGCGCCAGCGCCAGGGAGGGCGGAAGATATAATTCACCCCTCCACTTT. The entire variable domain, with the rest obtained from reference TRBV5-1 and TRBJ1-6, is as follows: KAGVTQTPRYLIKTRGQQVTLSCSPISGHRSVSWYQQTPGQGLQFLFEYFSETQRNKGNFPGRFSGRQFSNSRSEMNVSTLELGDSALYLCASAREGGRYNSPLHFGNGTRLTVT.

The rearrangement joins TRBV2 to TRBJ1-4; possible D gene TRBD1, 6 bases. The CDR3 loop spans 14 amino acids. Trimming left V 4 bases short and J 4 bases short, with 10 bases between. From germline, CDR1 is SNHLY and CDR2 FYNNEI. The CDR3 DNA sequence: TGTGCCAGCAGTGCGGGACACGTTAATGAAAAACTGTTTTTT. Translated: CASSAGHVNEKLFF.

The chain employs TRBV30 and TRBJ1-1, with D perhaps TRBD1 (6 bases). V lost 0 bases and J 5 bases, leaving 16 bases between the germline ends. From germline, CDR1 is GTSNPN and CDR2 SVGIG (reference sequence). The CDR3 runs 15 residues. The CDR3 sequence: CAWSVPAGVRTEAFF. The CDR3 DNA follows: TGTGCCTGGAGTGTACCTGCAGGGGTGAGGACTGAAGCTTTCTTT.

The chain joins TRBV5-4 to TRBJ2-7, with D hard to call. Germline CDR1 is SGHNT and CDR2 is YYREEE (reference sequence). V was pared by 0 bases and J by 0 bases, with 10 bases between. This CDR3 region has 15 residues. CDR3 DNA sequence: TGTGCCAGCAGCTTGGGAGGCTCAAGCTCCTACGAGCAGTACTTC. Translation gives CASSLGGSSSYEQYF.

The chain is built from TRBV19 and TRBJ1-3; TRBD1 matches 8 bases. With 3 bases clipped from V and 4 bases from J, the junction kept 5 bases outside the gene matches. Per the germline V gene, CDR1 is LNHDA and CDR2 is SQIVND (reference sequence). The length of the CDR3 is 15 residues. The CDR3 coding sequence is TGTGCCAGTAGTATGGGACAGGCCTCAGGAAACACCATATATTTT. As protein: CASSMGQASGNTIYF.

The chain recombines TRBV9 with TRBJ2-1, with D perhaps TRBD2 (6 bases). The CDR3 runs to 15 residues. Per the germline V gene, CDR1 is SGDLS and CDR2 is YYNGEE. The V and J ends lost 0 bases and 3 bases respectively, with 10 bases between them. CDR3 amino acids: CASSVVQEGYNEQFF. CDR3 nucleotides: TGTGCCAGCAGCGTAGTTCAGGAGGGCTACAATGAGCAGTTCTTC.

The CDR3 coding sequence is TGCGCCAGCAGCCGACAGTCTAATGAAAAACTGTTTTTT. It translates to CASSRQSNEKLFF. This sequence joins TRBV4-3 and TRBJ1-4; perhaps TRBD1 as D (5 bases). The germline CDR1 and CDR2 sequences are LGHNA and YSLEER. This CDR3 has 13 amino acids. V gave up 4 bases and J gave up 3 bases, with 6 bases separating them.

This chain connects TRBV2 to TRBJ1-5; tentative D call: TRBD1 (6 bases). Germline values: CDR1 SNHLY, CDR2 FYNNEI. With 8 bases removed from V and 0 bases from J, the gap between germline ends came to 11 bases. The CDR3 extends over 14 amino acids. The CDR3: CASGDTNSNQPQHF. Written as DNA, the CDR3 is TGTGCCAGCGGGGACACCAATAGCAATCAGCCCCAGCATTTT.

The V and J genes are TRBV6-5 and TRBJ2-3; no reliable D call. CDR1 is MNHEY and CDR2 is SVGAGI in the germline V gene. Trimming removed 0 bases at V and 2 bases at J, with 12 bases between. This CDR3 region has 16 residues. Here the CDR3 DNA reads TGTGCCAGCAGTTACTCGACACGTAGTTTCACAGATACGCAGTATTTT. Translated, it gives CASSYSTRSFTDTQYF.

The chain combines TRBV10-3 with TRBJ2-1, with D possibly matching TRBD2 (6 bases). Looked up from germline, CDR1 is ENHRY and CDR2 is SYGVKD. V lost 4 bases, J lost 0 bases, and 10 bases lay in between. The CDR3 is made up of 15 amino acids. CDR3 coding DNA: TGTGCCATCAGTGTGGAGGGGAGCTCCTACAATGAGCAGTTCTTC. It encodes CAISVEGSSYNEQFF.

This clone was recorded a few times. The CDR3 coding sequence is TGTGCCAGCAGTTACTTGCGCGGGGGGGCCAAGCAGTTCTTC. Its translation: CASSYLRGGAKQFF. V and J are TRBV6-5 and TRBJ2-1; 9 bases are shared with TRBD2. Germline CDR1 MNHEY, CDR2 SVGAGI. The CDR3 has 14 amino acids. Losses at the gene ends were 1 base for V and 11 bases for J; bases not matched to a gene: 6.

CDR3 bases: TGTGCCAGCAGCTTGGAGGCCAGACAAGAGACCCAGTACTTC. Translated, it gives CASSLEARQETQYF. The V call is TRBV5-4, the J call TRBJ2-5; D gene uncertain. The germline CDR1 and CDR2 sequences are SGHNT and YYREEE (reference sequence). The CDR3 contains 14 residues. Trimming removed 0 bases at V and 2 bases at J, with 8 bases between.

The chain combines TRBV5-1 with TRBJ1-3; the D gene is possibly TRBD1 (5 bases). The length of the CDR3 is 15 residues. Germline V lookup: CDR1 SGHRS, CDR2 YFSETQ. Trimming removed 5 bases from V and 0 bases from J, with 12 bases in between. DNA of the CDR3: TGCGCCAGCAGGAGGGGACCGAGCTCTGGAAACACCATATATTTT. It is translated as CASRRGPSSGNTIYF.

The rearrangement uses TRBV7-3 and TRBJ1-1, with 7 bases lining up with TRBD1. This CDR3 comprises 14 residues. The V gene end was trimmed by 8 bases and the J gene end by 1 base; junction bases not matched to a gene: 7. Germline loops: CDR1 SGHTA, CDR2 FQGTGA. CDR3 loop: CASGHRGRNTEAFF. The CDR3 DNA reads TGTGCCAGCGGGCACAGGGGAAGGAACACTGAAGCTTTCTTT.

The chain is built from TRBV10-3 and TRBJ2-4; D call uncertain. Trimming removed 10 bases from V and 0 bases from J, with 10 bases in between. Germline CDR1 and CDR2: ENHRY and SYGVKD. The CDR3 runs to 13 residues. The CDR3 spells CATQDVAKNIQYF. CDR3 coding DNA: TGTGCCACCCAGGACGTAGCCAAAAACATTCAGTACTTC.